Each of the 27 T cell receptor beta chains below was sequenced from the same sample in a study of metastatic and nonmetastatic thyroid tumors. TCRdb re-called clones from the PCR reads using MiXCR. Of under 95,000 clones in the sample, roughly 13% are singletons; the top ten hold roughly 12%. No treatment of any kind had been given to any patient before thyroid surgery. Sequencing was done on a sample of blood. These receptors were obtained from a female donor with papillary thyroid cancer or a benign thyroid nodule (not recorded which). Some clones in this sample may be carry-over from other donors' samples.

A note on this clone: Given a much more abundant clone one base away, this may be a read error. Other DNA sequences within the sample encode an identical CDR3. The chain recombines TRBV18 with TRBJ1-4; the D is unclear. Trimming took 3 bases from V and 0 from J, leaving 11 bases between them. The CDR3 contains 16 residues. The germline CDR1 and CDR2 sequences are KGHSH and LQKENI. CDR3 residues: CASSPERGTTNEKLFF. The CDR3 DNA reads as TGTGCCAGCTCACCTGAACGGGGAACAACTAATGAAAAACTGTTTTTT.

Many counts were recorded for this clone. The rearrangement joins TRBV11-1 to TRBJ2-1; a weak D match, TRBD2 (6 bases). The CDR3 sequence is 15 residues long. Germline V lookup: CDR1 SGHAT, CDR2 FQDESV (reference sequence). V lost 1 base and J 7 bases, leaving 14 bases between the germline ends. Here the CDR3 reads CASSLDVQRANEQFF. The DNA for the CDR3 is TGTGCCAGCAGCTTAGACGTGCAGCGGGCAAATGAGCAGTTCTTC. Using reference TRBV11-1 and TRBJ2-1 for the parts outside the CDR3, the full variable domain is EAEVAQSPRYKITEKSQAVAFWCDPISGHATLYWYRQILGQGPELLVQFQDESVVDDSQLPKDRFSAERLKGVDSTLKIQPAELGDSAMYLCASSLDVQRANEQFFGPGTRLTVL.

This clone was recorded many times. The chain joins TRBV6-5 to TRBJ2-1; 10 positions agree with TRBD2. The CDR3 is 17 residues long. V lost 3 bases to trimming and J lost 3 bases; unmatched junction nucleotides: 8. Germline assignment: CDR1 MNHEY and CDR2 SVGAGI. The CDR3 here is CASSYGASGRFYNEQFF. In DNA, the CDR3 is TGTGCCAGCAGTTATGGGGCTAGCGGGAGATTCTACAATGAGCAGTTCTTC.

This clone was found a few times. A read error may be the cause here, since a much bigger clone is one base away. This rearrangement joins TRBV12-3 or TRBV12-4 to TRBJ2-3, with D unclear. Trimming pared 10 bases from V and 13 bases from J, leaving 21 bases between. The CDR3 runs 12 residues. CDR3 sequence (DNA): TGTGCCATCAGCCCTGACTGGCTCAAGGAGTATTTT. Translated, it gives CAISPDWLKEYF.

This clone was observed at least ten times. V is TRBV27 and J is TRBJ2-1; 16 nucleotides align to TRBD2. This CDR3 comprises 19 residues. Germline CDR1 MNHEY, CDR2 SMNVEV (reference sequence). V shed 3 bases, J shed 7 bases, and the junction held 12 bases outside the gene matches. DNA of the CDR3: TGTGCCAGCAGTTTCCTTCCAGGGACTAGCGGGAGGGCTAAGAATGAGCAGTTCTTC. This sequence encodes CASSFLPGTSGRAKNEQFF.

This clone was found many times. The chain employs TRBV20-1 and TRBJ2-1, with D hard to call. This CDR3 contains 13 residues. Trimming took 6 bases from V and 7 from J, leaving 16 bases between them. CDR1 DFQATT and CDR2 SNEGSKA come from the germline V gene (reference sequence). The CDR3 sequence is CSAETRNGNEQFF. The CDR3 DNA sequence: TGCAGTGCGGAGACCCGCAACGGTAATGAGCAGTTCTTC.

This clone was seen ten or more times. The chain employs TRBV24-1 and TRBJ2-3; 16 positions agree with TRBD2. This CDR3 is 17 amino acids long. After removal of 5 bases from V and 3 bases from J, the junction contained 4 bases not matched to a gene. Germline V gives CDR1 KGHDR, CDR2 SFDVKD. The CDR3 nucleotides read TGTGCCACCAGTGGGGGGACTAGCGGGAGGGCGACAGATACGCAGTATTTT. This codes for CATSGGTSGRATDTQYF.

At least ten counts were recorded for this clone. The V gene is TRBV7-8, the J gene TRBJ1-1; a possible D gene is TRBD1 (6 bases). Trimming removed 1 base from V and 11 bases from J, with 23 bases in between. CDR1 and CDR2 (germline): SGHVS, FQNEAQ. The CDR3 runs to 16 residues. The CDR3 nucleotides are TGTGCCAGCAGCTTAGATGCCGGACAGATCCTTTTTGGCGCTTTCTTT. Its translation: CASSLDAGQILFGAFF.

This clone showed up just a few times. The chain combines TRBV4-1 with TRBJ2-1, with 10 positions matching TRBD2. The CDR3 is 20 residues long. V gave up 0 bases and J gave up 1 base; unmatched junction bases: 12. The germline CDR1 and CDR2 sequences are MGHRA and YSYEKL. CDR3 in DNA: TGCGCCAGCAGCCAAGAAATTTCTTGGCTAGCGGGAGTTTCCTACAATGAGCAGTTCTTC. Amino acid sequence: CASSQEISWLAGVSYNEQFF.

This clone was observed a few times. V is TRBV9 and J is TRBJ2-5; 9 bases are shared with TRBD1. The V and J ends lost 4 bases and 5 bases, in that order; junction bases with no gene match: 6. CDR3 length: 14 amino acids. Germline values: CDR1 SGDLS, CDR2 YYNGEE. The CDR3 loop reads CASSPGQGEETQYF. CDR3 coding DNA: TGTGCCAGCAGCCCGGGACAGGGTGAGGAGACCCAGTACTTC.

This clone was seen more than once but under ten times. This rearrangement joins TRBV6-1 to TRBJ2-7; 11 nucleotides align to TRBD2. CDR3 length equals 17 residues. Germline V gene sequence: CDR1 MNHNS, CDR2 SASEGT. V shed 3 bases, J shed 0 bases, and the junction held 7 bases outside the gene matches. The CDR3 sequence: CASSDIAGGPLSYEQYF. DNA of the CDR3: TGTGCCAGCAGTGATATAGCGGGAGGGCCCCTCTCCTACGAGCAGTACTTC.

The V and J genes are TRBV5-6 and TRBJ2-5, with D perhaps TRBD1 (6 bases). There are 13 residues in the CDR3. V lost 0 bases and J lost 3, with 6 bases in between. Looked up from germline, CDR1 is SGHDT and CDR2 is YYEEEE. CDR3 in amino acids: CASSLGTEETQYF. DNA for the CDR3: TGTGCCAGCAGCTTGGGGACAGAAGAGACCCAGTACTTC.

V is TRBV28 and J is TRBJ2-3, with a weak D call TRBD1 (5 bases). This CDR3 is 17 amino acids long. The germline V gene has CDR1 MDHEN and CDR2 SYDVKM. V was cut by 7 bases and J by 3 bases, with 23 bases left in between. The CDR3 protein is CASTQFRAIKRTDTQYF. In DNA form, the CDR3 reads TGTGCCAGCACCCAATTCAGGGCAATCAAGAGGACAGATACGCAGTATTTT.

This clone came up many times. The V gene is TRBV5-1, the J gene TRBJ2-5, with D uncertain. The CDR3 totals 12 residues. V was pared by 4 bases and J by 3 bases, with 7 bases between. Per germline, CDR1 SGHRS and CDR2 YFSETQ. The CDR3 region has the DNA TGCGCCAGCAGCCCGGACGAAGAGACCCAGTACTTC. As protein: CASSPDEETQYF.

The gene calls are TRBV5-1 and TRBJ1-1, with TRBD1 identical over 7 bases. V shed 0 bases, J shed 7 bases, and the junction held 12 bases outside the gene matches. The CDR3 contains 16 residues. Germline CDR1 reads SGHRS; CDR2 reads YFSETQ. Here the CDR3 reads CASSLGQGPTEGEAFF. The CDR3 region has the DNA TGCGCCAGCAGCTTGGGACAGGGCCCCACGGAAGGTGAAGCTTTCTTT. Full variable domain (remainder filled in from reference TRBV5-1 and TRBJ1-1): KAGVTQTPRYLIKTRGQQVTLSCSPISGHRSVSWYQQTPGQGLQFLFEYFSETQRNKGNFPGRFSGRQFSNSRSEMNVSTLELGDSALYLCASSLGQGPTEGEAFFGQGTRLTVV.

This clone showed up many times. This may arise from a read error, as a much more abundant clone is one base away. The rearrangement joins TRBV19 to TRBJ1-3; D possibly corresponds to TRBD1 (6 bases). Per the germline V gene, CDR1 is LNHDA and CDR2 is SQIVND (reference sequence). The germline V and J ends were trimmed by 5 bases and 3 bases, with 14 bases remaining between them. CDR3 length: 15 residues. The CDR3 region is CASSLHRAGGNTIYF. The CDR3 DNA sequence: TGTGCCAGTAGTCTCCACAGGGCTGGTGGAAACACCATATATTTT.

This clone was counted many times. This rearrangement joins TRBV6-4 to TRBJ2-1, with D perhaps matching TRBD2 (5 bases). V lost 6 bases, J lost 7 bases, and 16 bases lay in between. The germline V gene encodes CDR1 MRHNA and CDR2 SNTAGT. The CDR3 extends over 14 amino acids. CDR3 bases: TGTGCCAGCAGCCCGGGCGGACCGGGAAATGAGCAGTTCTTC. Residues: CASSPGGPGNEQFF.

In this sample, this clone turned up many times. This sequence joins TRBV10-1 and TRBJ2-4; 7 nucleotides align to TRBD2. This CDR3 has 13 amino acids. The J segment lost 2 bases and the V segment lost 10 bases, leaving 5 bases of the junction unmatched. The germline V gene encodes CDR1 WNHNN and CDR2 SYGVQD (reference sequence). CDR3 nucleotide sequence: TGCGCCAATGCCGGGACTACCAAAAACATTCAGTACTTC. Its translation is CANAGTTKNIQYF.

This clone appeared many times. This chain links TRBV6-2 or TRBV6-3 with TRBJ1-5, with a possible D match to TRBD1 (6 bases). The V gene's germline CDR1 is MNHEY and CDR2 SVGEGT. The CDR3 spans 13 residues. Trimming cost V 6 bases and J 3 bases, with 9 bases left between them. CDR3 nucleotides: TGTGCCAGCAGCGACAGGATCAATCAGCCCCAGCATTTT. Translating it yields CASSDRINQPQHF.

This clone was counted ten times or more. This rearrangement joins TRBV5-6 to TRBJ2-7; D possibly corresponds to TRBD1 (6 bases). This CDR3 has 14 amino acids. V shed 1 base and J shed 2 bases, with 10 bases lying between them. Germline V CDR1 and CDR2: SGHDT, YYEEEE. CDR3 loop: CASSLIGQTYEQYF. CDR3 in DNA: TGTGCCAGCAGCTTGATAGGACAGACCTACGAGCAGTACTTC.

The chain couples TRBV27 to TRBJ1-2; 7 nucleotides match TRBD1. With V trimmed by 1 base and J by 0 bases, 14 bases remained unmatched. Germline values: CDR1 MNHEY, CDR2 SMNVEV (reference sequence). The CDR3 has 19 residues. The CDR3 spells CASSLFSMTGMWSNYGYTF. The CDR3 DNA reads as TGTGCCAGCAGTTTATTTTCCATGACAGGGATGTGGTCTAACTATGGCTACACCTTC.

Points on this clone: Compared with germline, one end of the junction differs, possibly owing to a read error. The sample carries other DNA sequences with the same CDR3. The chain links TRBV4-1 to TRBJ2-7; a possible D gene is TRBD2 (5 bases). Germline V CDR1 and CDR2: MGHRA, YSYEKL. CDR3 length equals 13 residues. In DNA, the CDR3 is TGCGCGAGCAGCCAAGCGGTTGGGTACGAGCAGTACTTC. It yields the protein CASSQAVGYEQYF.

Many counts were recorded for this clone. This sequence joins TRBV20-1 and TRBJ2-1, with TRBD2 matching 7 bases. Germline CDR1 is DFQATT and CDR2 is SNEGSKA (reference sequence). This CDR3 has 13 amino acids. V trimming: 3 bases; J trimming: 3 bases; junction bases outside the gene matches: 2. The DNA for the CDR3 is TGCAGTGCTAGGAGCGGGGTCTACAATGAGCAGTTCTTC. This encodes CSARSGVYNEQFF.

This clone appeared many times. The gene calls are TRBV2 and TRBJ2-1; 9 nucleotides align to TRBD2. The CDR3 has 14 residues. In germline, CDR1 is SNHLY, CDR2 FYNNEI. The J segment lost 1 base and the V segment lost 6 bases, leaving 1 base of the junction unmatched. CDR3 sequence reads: CASRGLASYNEQFF. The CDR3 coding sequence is TGTGCCAGCAGGGGACTAGCTTCCTACAATGAGCAGTTCTTC.

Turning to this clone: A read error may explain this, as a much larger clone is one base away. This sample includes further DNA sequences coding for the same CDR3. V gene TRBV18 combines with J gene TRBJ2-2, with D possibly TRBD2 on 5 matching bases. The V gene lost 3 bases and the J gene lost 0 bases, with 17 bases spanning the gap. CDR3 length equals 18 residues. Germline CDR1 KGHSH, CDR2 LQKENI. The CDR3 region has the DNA TGTGCCAGCTCACCGCTTCAACAAGGAGGATCGAACACCGGGGAGCTGTTTTTT. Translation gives CASSPLQQGGSNTGELFF.

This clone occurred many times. The CDR3 is CASSPSKTGNTGELFF. For the CDR3, the DNA is TGTGCCAGCAGTCCAAGCAAGACAGGGAACACCGGGGAGCTGTTTTTT. The rearrangement links TRBV6-2 or TRBV6-3 to TRBJ2-2; possible D gene TRBD1, 6 bases. Germline CDR1 MNHEY, CDR2 SVGEGT. CDR3 size: 16 residues. The germline V and J ends were trimmed by 5 bases and 1 base, with 14 bases remaining between them.

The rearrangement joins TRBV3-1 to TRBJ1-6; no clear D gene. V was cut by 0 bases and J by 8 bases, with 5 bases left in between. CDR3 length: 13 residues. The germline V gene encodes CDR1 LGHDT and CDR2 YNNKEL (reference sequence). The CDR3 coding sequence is TGTGCCAGCAGCCAAGATCTGTATTCACCCCTCCACTTT. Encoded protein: CASSQDLYSPLHF.